This TCR beta chain was captured by sequencing in a study of cytomegalovirus exposure and HLA in healthy donors. Study conclusions and caveats: An assumption of roughly uniform sequencing depth across donors underlay the presence/absence analyses. According to reports, the classifier identified cytomegalovirus status with high specificity and sensitivity.

Remarks on this clone: Its specificity is not known.

V lost 3 bases to trimming and J lost 4 bases; unmatched junction nucleotides: 4. The CDR3 sequence is 14 residues long. CDR1 is SGDLS and CDR2 is YYNGEE in the germline V gene. PCR primers comprised 60 Vbeta and 13 Jbeta primers. Method: immunoSEQ multiplex PCR; TCRdb's copy keeps in-frame clones and lacks some. The repertoire shows tens of thousands of clones; the top ten hold approximately 6%. This TCR derives from a girl under 18 in good health and CMV-seropositive. Sequenced sample: PBMCs. This chain joins TRBV9 and TRBJ1-3; 7 bases agree with TRBD1. For the CDR3, the DNA is TGTGCCAGCAGCGGGTTACAGGGGGGAAACACCATATATTTT. This gives the protein CASSGLQGGNTIYF.